This T cell receptor beta chain emerged from a study of cytotoxic CD8 clonotypes in ibrutinib-treated CLL. Turning to the study itself: Productive templates per sample averaged approximately 250,000; productive rearrangements, 94,082. Regarding the study as a whole: The study found clonality rose at ibrutinib response, then fell toward baseline at progression. At the start, clonality exceeded age-matched healthy donors and followed circulating CD8+ T-cell counts.

Turning to this clone: Its cognate antigen is unknown.

Trimming left V 7 bases short and J 5 bases short, with 23 bases between. Per the germline V gene, CDR1 is LNHDA and CDR2 is SQIVND (reference sequence). CDR3 length: 16 residues. Generated by immunoSEQ multiplex PCR, the TCRdb table keeps only in-frame clones and is missing some. The sample contains just over 200,000 clones, 70% of which appear only once. The sequence came from a human donor with chronic lymphocytic leukemia. Here the sequenced sample was PBMCs, taken after 12 months of ibrutinib treatment. This chain links TRBV19 with TRBJ1-2; possible D gene TRBD1, 6 bases. The CDR3 is CASTMDSARGIYGYTF. CDR3 nucleotides: TGTGCCAGTACCATGGACAGCGCCCGGGGAATATATGGCTACACCTTC.